A single sample gave rise to the 9 T cell receptor beta chains below, sequenced in a study of T cells in Graves' hyperthyroidism and ophthalmopathy. Amplification of TCR beta CDR3 regions used RNA as the template. HTBI primers were used for first-round RT-PCR of the TCR CDR3. TCRdb re-analysed the multiplex PCR reads in MiXCR, keeping a single row per CDR3 protein. The sample comprises roughly 400,000 distinct CDR3 sequences, about 15% of which are singletons, and 25% to 30% rests with the top ten. What was sequenced was blood. Receptors were obtained from a woman between 18 and 29 years old with Graves' hyperthyroidism that later progressed to Graves' ophthalmopathy.

This clonotype was seen repeatedly, ten times or more. The CDR3 sequence is CASSIHQWQPQHF. DNA of the CDR3: TGTGCCAGCAGTATACATCAGTGGCAGCCCCAGCATTTT. The rearrangement uses TRBV27 and TRBJ1-5; D is undetermined. The CDR3 covers 13 residues. CDR1 is MNHEY and CDR2 is SMNVEV in the germline V gene (reference sequence). The V and J ends lost 5 bases and 7 bases respectively, with 12 bases between them.

This clonotype was seen a single time. The chain joins TRBV19 to TRBJ2-5; the D is unclear. The CDR3 is 13 amino acids. V was trimmed by 3 bases and J by 1 base, leaving 6 bases between them. The germline V gene encodes CDR1 LNHDA and CDR2 SQIVND (reference sequence). For the CDR3, the DNA is TGTGCCAGTAGTATGAACACCCAAGAGACCCAGTACTTC. Protein sequence: CASSMNTQETQYF.

This clonotype was counted ten times or more. The chain carries TRBV2 and TRBJ2-2, with a tentative D call TRBD1 (6 bases). This CDR3 comprises 19 residues. Germline lookup yields CDR1 SNHLY and CDR2 FYNNEI. Trimming shortened V by 6 bases and J by 3 bases, and 26 bases separated the two germline ends. The CDR3 loop is CASRARVLPRGGHTGELFF. CDR3 nucleotide sequence: TGTGCCAGCAGAGCCCGGGTCCTCCCGCGAGGGGGTCACACCGGGGAGCTGTTTTTT.

This clonotype was seen many times. The genes are TRBV4-2 and TRBJ1-2; D is unresolved. In germline, CDR1 is LGHNA, CDR2 YNFKEQ. The length of the CDR3 is 13 residues. V was shortened by 0 bases and J by 3 bases, with 5 bases between the two germline ends. The DNA of the CDR3 is TGTGCCAGCAGCCAAGAAAGGGACTATGGCTACACCTTC. It translates to CASSQERDYGYTF.

This chain links TRBV4-1 with TRBJ2-7, with D uncertain. This CDR3 is built from 14 residues. Trimming took off 0 bases at V and 3 bases at J, with 9 bases between the two ends. Germline V gene data show CDR1 as MGHRA and CDR2 as YSYEKL. CDR3 sequence reads: CASSQEEEIYEQYF. Written as DNA, the CDR3 is TGCGCCAGCAGCCAAGAAGAGGAGATCTACGAGCAGTACTTC.

This clonotype was seen many times. This chain uses TRBV28 with TRBJ1-2, with 8 bases that match TRBD1. Per the germline V gene, CDR1 is MDHEN and CDR2 is SYDVKM. The CDR3 loop spans 14 amino acids. J gave up 1 base and V 3 bases, and 1 base lay outside the gene matches. The DNA for the CDR3 is TGTGCCAGCAGTTTTGGACAGGGTAACTATGGCTACACCTTC. Residues: CASSFGQGNYGYTF.

This clonotype was seen ten or more times. The V and J genes are TRBV7-2 and TRBJ1-1, with a weak D call TRBD1 (5 bases). This CDR3 spans 15 amino acids. The germline V gene has CDR1 SGHTA and CDR2 FQGNSA. Trimming took 3 bases from V and 4 from J, leaving 15 bases between them. CDR3 protein: CASSLGRAISTEAFF. The CDR3 DNA reads TGTGCCAGCAGCTTGGGCAGGGCGATTAGCACTGAAGCTTTCTTT.

The V gene is TRBV5-5, the J gene TRBJ2-7; 9 nucleotides line up with TRBD1. The ends lost 0 bases at V and 2 bases at J; junction bases unmatched: 3. CDR1 and CDR2 from the germline V gene are SGHKS and YYEKEE (reference sequence). This CDR3 contains 15 residues. CDR3 residues: CASSLARQGAYEQYF. The CDR3 DNA follows: TGTGCCAGCAGCTTGGCGAGACAGGGGGCCTACGAGCAGTACTTC.

This chain joins TRBV5-1 and TRBJ2-7, with D possibly matching TRBD2 (6 bases). The CDR3 has 17 amino acids. CDR1 is SGHRS and CDR2 is YFSETQ in the germline V gene. V lost 3 bases and J 2 bases, leaving 21 bases between the germline ends. The CDR3 nucleotides are TGCGCCAGCAGCTCGGGGACTGTACCTTTGATACCCTACGAGCAGTACTTC. It codes for CASSSGTVPLIPYEQYF. Full variable domain (missing parts from reference TRBV5-1 and TRBJ2-7): KAGVTQTPRYLIKTRGQQVTLSCSPISGHRSVSWYQQTPGQGLQFLFEYFSETQRNKGNFPGRFSGRQFSNSRSEMNVSTLELGDSALYLCASSSGTVPLIPYEQYFGPGTRLTVT.